This entry concerns a single TCR beta chain. This sample is drawn from a study of blood T cell repertoires in COVID-19. Using immunoSEQ multiplex PCR, the repertoire was profiled, and TCRdb retains in-frame clones only, with some absent. There are hundreds of thousands of clones in the sample; around 85% occur only once, and under 7% lies in the top ten. The V end lost 4 bases, the J end lost 3 bases, and 7 bases lay between the germline ends. CDR3 length: 13 amino acids. Germline values: CDR1 KGHSH, CDR2 LQKENI. The chain links TRBV18 to TRBJ1-3; D gene ambiguous. The clonotype originates from a woman in her thirties or forties who had recovered from COVID-19. Sequenced: PBMCs or T cells enriched from blood (not recorded which). This CDR3 is CASSLPSGNTIYF. CDR3 nucleotide sequence: TGTGCCAGCTCACTTCCCAGTGGAAACACCATATATTTT.